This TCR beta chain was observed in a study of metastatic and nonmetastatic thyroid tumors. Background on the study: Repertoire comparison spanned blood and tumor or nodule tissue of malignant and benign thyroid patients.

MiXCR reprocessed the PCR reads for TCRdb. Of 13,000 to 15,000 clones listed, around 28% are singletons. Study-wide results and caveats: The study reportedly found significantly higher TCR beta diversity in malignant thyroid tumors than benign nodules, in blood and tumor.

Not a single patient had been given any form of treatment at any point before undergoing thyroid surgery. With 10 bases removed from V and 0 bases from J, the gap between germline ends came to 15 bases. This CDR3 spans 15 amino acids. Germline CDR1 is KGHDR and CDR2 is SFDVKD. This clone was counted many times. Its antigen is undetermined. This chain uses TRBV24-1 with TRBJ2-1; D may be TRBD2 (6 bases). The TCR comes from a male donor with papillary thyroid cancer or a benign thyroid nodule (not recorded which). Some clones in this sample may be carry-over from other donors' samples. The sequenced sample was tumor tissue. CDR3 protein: CATSREHPSYNEQFF. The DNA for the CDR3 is TGTGCCACAAGCCGGGAGCACCCCTCCTACAATGAGCAGTTCTTC.